These 25 T cell receptor beta chains came from one sample sequenced in a study of blood T cells in healthy people across ages. With a J-beta primer mix and a sample-barcoded 5' primer, a second PCR ran roughly 6 to 11 cycles. One entry per CDR3 protein results from TCRdb running MiXCR on the 5' RACE reads. The table shows 1.5 million or so distinct CDR3 sequences, with approximately 42% occurring only once. What was sequenced was blood. These receptors were obtained from a woman younger than 35 in good health.

J is TRBJ1-1 and V is TRBV10-3, with a possible D match to TRBD1 (6 bases). Trimming shortened V by 2 bases and J by 7 bases, and 8 bases separated the two germline ends. The CDR3 covers 12 residues. The germline gives CDR1 ENHRY, CDR2 SYGVKD. CDR3 in DNA: TGTGCCATCAGTGAGAGCAGGGGTGAAGCTTTCTTT. This encodes CAISESRGEAFF.

The gene calls are TRBV27 and TRBJ2-2, with 7 bases that match TRBD2. Germline CDR1 and CDR2: MNHEY and SMNVEV (reference sequence). J was trimmed by 7 bases and V by 3 bases; bases with no gene match: 11. This CDR3 spans 16 amino acids. The CDR3 region is CASSFLGAGDFGELFF. CDR3 DNA: TGTGCCAGCAGTTTCCTAGGGGCGGGAGACTTCGGGGAGCTGTTTTTT.

The chain has TRBV3-1 and TRBJ2-5, with D unresolved. With 1 base removed from V and 9 bases from J, the gap between germline ends came to 6 bases. The CDR3 sequence is 11 residues long. Germline-derived CDR1 and CDR2 are LGHDT and YNNKEL (reference sequence). DNA of the CDR3: TGTGCCAGCAGCCAAGTTAGCTCCCAGTACTTC. Its protein is CASSQVSSQYF.

The genes are TRBV28 and TRBJ2-7, with 7 bases aligning to TRBD2. The germline V gene has CDR1 MDHEN and CDR2 SYDVKM. The length of the CDR3 is 15 residues. The J segment lost 10 bases and the V segment lost 5 bases, leaving 17 bases of the junction unmatched. For the CDR3, the DNA is TGTGCCAGCAGTCTCCGGACTAGTGTGGTAAAGGGCCAGTACTTC. Translation gives CASSLRTSVVKGQYF.

This clonotype was seen a handful of times. The chain uses TRBV4-3 and TRBJ2-1, with a weak D call TRBD2 (6 bases). The ends were cut back, 0 bases at V and 0 bases at J, with 9 bases in the middle. The CDR3 is 16 amino acids. Per the germline V gene, CDR1 is LGHNA and CDR2 is YSLEER. The CDR3: CASSQDGRDSYNEQFF. The CDR3 coding sequence is TGCGCCAGCAGCCAAGACGGGCGGGACTCCTACAATGAGCAGTTCTTC.

This clonotype has a handful of counts. The genes are TRBV12-3 or TRBV12-4 and TRBJ1-5; D is perhaps TRBD1 (5 bases). The ends were cut back, 7 bases at V and 3 bases at J, with 16 bases in the middle. The CDR3 consists of 15 residues. CDR3 residues: CASIPGGGNNQPQHF. CDR3 in DNA: TGTGCCAGCATCCCCGGGGGGGGTAACAATCAGCCCCAGCATTTT.

The V call is TRBV20-1, the J call TRBJ1-1, with D unresolved. Germline V gives CDR1 DFQATT, CDR2 SNEGSKA (reference sequence). With 6 bases removed from V and 1 base from J, the gap between germline ends came to 12 bases. There are 13 residues in the CDR3. CDR3 coding DNA: TGCAGTGCCGCAGGCACGGCGAACACTGAAGCTTTCTTT. This gives the protein CSAAGTANTEAFF.

V gene TRBV10-3 combines with J gene TRBJ1-2, with TRBD1 matching 7 bases. CDR1 is ENHRY and CDR2 is SYGVKD in the germline V gene. V lost 5 bases, J lost 1 base, and 7 bases stayed unmatched. CDR3 length: 15 residues. CDR3 sequence reads: CAISKGQQGNYGYTF. For the CDR3, the DNA is TGTGCCATCAGTAAGGGACAGCAGGGTAACTATGGCTACACCTTC.

This chain links TRBV3-1 with TRBJ2-3, with 7 bases fitting TRBD2. Germline V gene data show CDR1 as LGHDT and CDR2 as YNNKEL (reference sequence). This CDR3 contains 14 residues. J lost 6 bases, V lost 2 bases, and 5 bases had no gene match. For the CDR3, the DNA is TGTGCCAGCAGCCAAAGGAATAGCGGGGATACGCAGTATTTT. As protein: CASSQRNSGDTQYF.

The chain couples TRBV5-1 to TRBJ2-1; TRBD1 might be the D (6 bases). The CDR3 is 16 residues long. Germline values: CDR1 SGHRS, CDR2 YFSETQ. V was cut by 3 bases and J by 3 bases, with 16 bases left in between. CDR3: CASSSSSGASYNEQFF. As DNA, the CDR3 is TGCGCCAGCAGCTCATCCTCAGGGGCGAGCTACAATGAGCAGTTCTTC.

The J gene is TRBJ1-6, the V gene TRBV27; D not certain. The V and J ends lost 6 bases and 13 bases respectively, with 13 bases between them. CDR3 length: 12 amino acids. Germline CDR1 and CDR2: MNHEY and SMNVEV (reference sequence). The CDR3 region is CASSPGGRPLHF. CDR3 in DNA: TGTGCCAGCAGCCCCGGAGGGAGGCCCCTCCACTTT.

This clonotype came up a few times. The V call is TRBV6-2 or TRBV6-3, the J call TRBJ2-3; 8 bases line up with TRBD2. The ends lost 6 bases at V and 4 bases at J; junction bases unmatched: 6. The CDR3 runs 14 residues. CDR1 is MNHEY, CDR2 SVGEGT, per germline. The CDR3 coding sequence is TGTGCCAGCAGCCCCGGGAGGGACGCAGATACGCAGTATTTT. This sequence encodes CASSPGRDADTQYF.

The V and J genes are TRBV28 and TRBJ2-1; unclear D gene. The CDR3 contains 14 residues. V was clipped by 7 bases and J by 0 bases, with 10 bases between them. Germline V lookup: CDR1 MDHEN, CDR2 SYDVKM. CDR3 in amino acids: CASISGSSYNEQFF. For the CDR3, the DNA is TGTGCCAGCATTTCCGGTAGCTCCTACAATGAGCAGTTCTTC.

The V and J genes are TRBV29-1 and TRBJ1-2; TRBD1 is a possible D gene (5 bases). Germline CDR1 is SQVTM and CDR2 is ANQGSEA. The CDR3 is 12 residues long. V was clipped by 2 bases and J by 4 bases, with 8 bases between them. CDR3 loop: CSVEIGGYGYTF. Here the CDR3 DNA reads TGCAGCGTTGAAATCGGGGGCTATGGCTACACCTTC.

This clonotype was observed a few times. V usage is TRBV4-2 and J usage is TRBJ2-1; D not certain. Germline lookup yields CDR1 LGHNA and CDR2 YNFKEQ. The CDR3 is made up of 13 amino acids. The ends were cut back, 0 bases at V and 10 bases at J, with 10 bases in the middle. CDR3 DNA sequence: TGTGCCAGCAGCCAAGATAGAGCTCCAGAGCAGTTCTTC. It encodes CASSQDRAPEQFF.

This clonotype was found a few times. The chain has TRBV12-3 or TRBV12-4 and TRBJ2-7; D unclear. The V end was cut by 6 bases, the J end by 0 bases, with 12 bases between. The CDR3 loop spans 14 amino acids. The DNA of the CDR3 is TGTGCCAGCAGAGCGACACTTGCCTCCTACGAGCAGTACTTC. It specifies CASRATLASYEQYF.

The rearrangement links TRBV28 to TRBJ2-5; 7 bases agree with TRBD2. The CDR3 is made up of 16 amino acids. Germline loops: CDR1 MDHEN, CDR2 SYDVKM. V shed 3 bases, J shed 2 bases, and the junction held 9 bases outside the gene matches. CDR3 nucleotides: TGTGCCAGCAGTTTCCCCTCGCGGGGGAGTCAAGAGACCCAGTACTTC. Residues: CASSFPSRGSQETQYF.

This clonotype was picked up one time. V and J are TRBV28 and TRBJ2-2; 7 bases agree with TRBD1. J was trimmed by 0 bases and V by 7 bases; bases with no gene match: 5. Germline V gene sequence: CDR1 MDHEN, CDR2 SYDVKM. CDR3 length: 15 amino acids. The CDR3 nucleotides read TGTGCCAGCACACCCGGGACAGCGAACACCGGGGAGCTGTTTTTT. Translated, it gives CASTPGTANTGELFF.

This clonotype has more than one count but fewer than ten. Here the CDR3 DNA reads TGTGCCAGCAGTTACTCGACGCACGGGGTTGGAACCGGGGAGCTGTTTTTT. Protein: CASSYSTHGVGTGELFF. The V gene is TRBV6-2 or TRBV6-3, the J gene TRBJ2-2, with D perhaps matching TRBD2 (5 bases). Germline CDR1 is MNHEY and CDR2 is SVGEGT. This CDR3 contains 17 residues. V was trimmed by 0 bases and J by 5 bases, leaving 16 bases between them.

This clonotype appeared many times. The V call is TRBV7-2, the J call TRBJ1-5, with D hard to call. Between the trimmed V and J ends, which lost 5 bases and 3 bases, there was a span of 5 bases. The length of the CDR3 is 12 residues. Germline CDR1 reads SGHTA; CDR2 reads FQGNSA. CDR3 bases: TGTGCCAGCAGCCCGTACAATCAGCCCCAGCATTTT. This codes for CASSPYNQPQHF. The variable domain in full, with the rest retrieved from reference TRBV7-2 and TRBJ1-5, is GAGVSQSPSNKVTEKGKDVELRCDPISGHTALYWYRQSLGQGLEFLIYFQGNSAPDKSGLPSDRFSAERTGGSVSTLTIQRTQQEDSAVYLCASSPYNQPQHFGDGTRLSIL.

This clonotype was detected a few times. The V gene is TRBV9, the J gene TRBJ2-7; possible D gene TRBD1, 5 bases. This CDR3 is built from 15 residues. V was pared by 0 bases and J by 2 bases, with 12 bases between. CDR1 is SGDLS, CDR2 YYNGEE, per germline. CDR3: CASSVGWGQAYEQYF. CDR3 nucleotide sequence: TGTGCCAGCAGCGTAGGTTGGGGCCAAGCCTACGAGCAGTACTTC.

This clonotype was observed a handful of times. The chain joins TRBV6-2 or TRBV6-3 to TRBJ2-7; 8 bases are a match to TRBD2. The CDR3 is made up of 16 amino acids. Germline V gene lookup returns CDR1 MNHEY and CDR2 SVGEGT. J lost 4 bases, V lost 5 bases, and 13 bases had no gene match. The CDR3 sequence: CASSPRVSGRYYEQYF. The DNA of the CDR3 is TGTGCCAGCAGTCCGAGGGTAAGCGGGAGATATTACGAGCAGTACTTC.

The rearrangement links TRBV6-5 to TRBJ1-4, with TRBD1 identical over 8 bases. Germline CDR1 reads MNHEY; CDR2 reads SVGAGI. The CDR3 totals 14 residues. After removal of 6 bases from V and 7 bases from J, the junction contained 7 bases not matched to a gene. CDR3 region: CASRKGQVSEKLFF. The CDR3 DNA sequence: TGTGCCAGCAGGAAGGGACAGGTCTCTGAAAAACTGTTTTTT.

V and J are TRBV28 and TRBJ2-3, with TRBD1 matching 7 bases. CDR1 and CDR2 from the germline V gene are MDHEN and SYDVKM. V lost 6 bases, J lost 0 bases, and 9 bases stayed unmatched. The CDR3 has 16 residues. CDR3 amino acids: CASSPFDRASTDTQYF. The CDR3 DNA follows: TGTGCCAGCAGCCCCTTCGACAGGGCGAGCACAGATACGCAGTATTTT.

A word on this clonotype: Relative to the germline gene, one junction end is altered; a read error may explain this. The chain carries TRBV12-3 or TRBV12-4 and TRBJ1-1, with 12 positions matching TRBD1. The CDR3 length is 17 residues. The CDR3: CASSWGTGGPEYAEVFF. The CDR3 DNA sequence: TGTGCCAGCAGCTGGGGGACAGGGGGCCCGGAATACGCTGAAGTTTTCTTT.